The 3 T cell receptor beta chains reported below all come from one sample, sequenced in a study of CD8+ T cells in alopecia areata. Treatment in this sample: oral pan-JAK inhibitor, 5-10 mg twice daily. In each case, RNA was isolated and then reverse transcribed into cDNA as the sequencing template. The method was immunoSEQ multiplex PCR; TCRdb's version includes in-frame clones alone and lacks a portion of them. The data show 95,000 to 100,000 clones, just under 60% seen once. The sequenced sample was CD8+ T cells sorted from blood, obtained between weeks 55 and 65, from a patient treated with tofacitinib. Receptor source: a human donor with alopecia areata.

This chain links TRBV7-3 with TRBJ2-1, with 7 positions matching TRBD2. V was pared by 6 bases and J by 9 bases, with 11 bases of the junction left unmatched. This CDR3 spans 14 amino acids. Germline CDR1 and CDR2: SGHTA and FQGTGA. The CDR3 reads CASRRLADLGEQFF. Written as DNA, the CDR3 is TGTGCCAGCAGGAGGCTAGCGGATTTAGGTGAGCAGTTCTTC.

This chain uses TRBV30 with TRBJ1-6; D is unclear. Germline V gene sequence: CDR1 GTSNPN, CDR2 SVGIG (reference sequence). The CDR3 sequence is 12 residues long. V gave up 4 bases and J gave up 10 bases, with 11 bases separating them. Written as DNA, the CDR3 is TGTGCCTGGATGTCGGTAGGATCACCCCTCCACTTT. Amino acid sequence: CAWMSVGSPLHF.

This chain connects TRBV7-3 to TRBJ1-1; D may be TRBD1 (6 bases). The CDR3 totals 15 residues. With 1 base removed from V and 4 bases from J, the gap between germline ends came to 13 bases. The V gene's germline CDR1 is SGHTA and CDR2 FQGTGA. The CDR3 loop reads CASSLRPLRGTEAFF. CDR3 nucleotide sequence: TGTGCCAGCAGCTTAAGACCCCTCAGGGGCACTGAAGCTTTCTTT.